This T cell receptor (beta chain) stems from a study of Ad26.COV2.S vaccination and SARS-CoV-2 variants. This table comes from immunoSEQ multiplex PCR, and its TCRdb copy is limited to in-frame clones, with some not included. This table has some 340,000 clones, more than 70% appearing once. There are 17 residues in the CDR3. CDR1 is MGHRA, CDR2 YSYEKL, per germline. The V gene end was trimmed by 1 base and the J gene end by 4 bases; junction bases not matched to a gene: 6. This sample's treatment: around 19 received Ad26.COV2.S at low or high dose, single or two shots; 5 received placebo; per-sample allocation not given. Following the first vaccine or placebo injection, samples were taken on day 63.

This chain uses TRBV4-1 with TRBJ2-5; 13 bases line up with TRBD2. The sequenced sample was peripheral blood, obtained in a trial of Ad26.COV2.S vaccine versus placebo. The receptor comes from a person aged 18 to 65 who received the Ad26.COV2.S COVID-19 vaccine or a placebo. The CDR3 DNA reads TGCGCCAGCAGCCAAGCCCGATGGACTAGCGGGGGAGAGACCCAGTACTTC. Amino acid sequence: CASSQARWTSGGETQYF.